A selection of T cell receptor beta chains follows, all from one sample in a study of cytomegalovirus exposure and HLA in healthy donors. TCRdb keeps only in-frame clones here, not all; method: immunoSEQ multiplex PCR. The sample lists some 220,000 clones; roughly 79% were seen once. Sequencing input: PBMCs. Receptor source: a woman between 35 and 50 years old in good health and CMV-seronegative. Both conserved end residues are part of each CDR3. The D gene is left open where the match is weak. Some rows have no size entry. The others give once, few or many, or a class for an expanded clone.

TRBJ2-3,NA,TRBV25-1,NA,CASSESLARSTDTQYF
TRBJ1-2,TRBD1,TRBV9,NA,CASSVGGQTNYGYTF
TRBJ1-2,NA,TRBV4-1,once,CASSQEFGVGGVGYTF
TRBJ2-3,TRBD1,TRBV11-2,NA,CASSRDRGQGDTQYF
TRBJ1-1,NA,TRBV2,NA,CASNDQGFGTEAFF
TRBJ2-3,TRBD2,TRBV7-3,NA,CASSRRDYRDTQYF
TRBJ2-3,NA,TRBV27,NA,CASSLFAGLGTDTQYF
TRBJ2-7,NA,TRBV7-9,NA,CASSLEAGGEQYF
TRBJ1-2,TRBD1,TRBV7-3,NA,CASSLTGAPGYTF
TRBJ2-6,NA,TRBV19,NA,CASKRDNSGANVLTF
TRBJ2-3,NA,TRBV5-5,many,CASSLSVTDTQYF
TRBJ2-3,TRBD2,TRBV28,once,CASSLLSSGGAGTQYF
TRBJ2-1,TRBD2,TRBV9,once,CASSVVSGGPYNEQFF
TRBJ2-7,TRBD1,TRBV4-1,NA,CASSQPGQGTYEQYF
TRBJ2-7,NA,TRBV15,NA,CATSREAYSYEQYF
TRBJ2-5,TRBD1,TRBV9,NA,CASSAPQGAETQYF
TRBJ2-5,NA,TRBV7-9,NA,CASSLVSHSQETQYF
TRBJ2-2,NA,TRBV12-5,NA,CASGYFAGELFF
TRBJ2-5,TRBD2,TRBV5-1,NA,CASSPGGTETQYF
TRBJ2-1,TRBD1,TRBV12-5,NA,CASGQSPGTAHSSYNEQFF
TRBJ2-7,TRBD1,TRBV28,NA,CASSLSHIKLHRGSTYEQYF
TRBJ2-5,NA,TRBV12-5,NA,CASAPVGGDETQYF